This T cell receptor beta chain was sequenced during a study of regulatory T cells in long-lasting Graves disease. Library construction for TCR beta used iRepertoire HTBI primers and Arm-PCR of CDR3 regions. From the multiplex PCR reads, TCRdb called clonotypes with MiXCR, one entry per CDR3 protein. The top ten hold roughly an eighth of the sample, which has around 400,000 distinct CDR3 sequences, over 20% seen once. CDR3 length equals 15 residues. The J segment lost 4 bases and the V segment lost 4 bases, leaving 3 bases of the junction unmatched. Germline V gives CDR1 SNHLY, CDR2 FYNNEI. Described time point: persistent/refractory GD, antithyroid drugs over 5 years with positive TRAb. The TCR library was prepared using RNA isolated from PBMCs. In its sample, this clonotype was seen many times.

This clonotype was sampled from a female donor with Graves disease. J is TRBJ1-5 and V is TRBV2; 11 nucleotides agree with TRBD1. The starting material was peripheral blood mononuclear cells (PBMCs), obtained when the disease was refractory, from a patient treated with antithyroid drugs. The CDR3 region is CASSGTGGLNQPQHF. Here the CDR3 DNA reads TGTGCCAGCAGTGGGACAGGGGGCCTTAATCAGCCCCAGCATTTT.